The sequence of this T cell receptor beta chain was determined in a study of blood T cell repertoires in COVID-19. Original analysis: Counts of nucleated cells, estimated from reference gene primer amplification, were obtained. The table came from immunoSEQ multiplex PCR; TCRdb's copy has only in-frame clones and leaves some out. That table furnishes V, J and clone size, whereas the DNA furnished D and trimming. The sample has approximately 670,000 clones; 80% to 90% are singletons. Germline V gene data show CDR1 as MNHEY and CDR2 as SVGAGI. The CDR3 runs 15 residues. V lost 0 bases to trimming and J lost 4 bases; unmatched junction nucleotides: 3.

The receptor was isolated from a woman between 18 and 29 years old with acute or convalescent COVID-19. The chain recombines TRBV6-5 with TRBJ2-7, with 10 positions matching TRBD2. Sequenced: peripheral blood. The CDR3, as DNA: TGTGCCAGCAGTTACTCGATAGCGGGGGGATACGAGCAGTACTTC. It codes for CASSYSIAGGYEQYF.